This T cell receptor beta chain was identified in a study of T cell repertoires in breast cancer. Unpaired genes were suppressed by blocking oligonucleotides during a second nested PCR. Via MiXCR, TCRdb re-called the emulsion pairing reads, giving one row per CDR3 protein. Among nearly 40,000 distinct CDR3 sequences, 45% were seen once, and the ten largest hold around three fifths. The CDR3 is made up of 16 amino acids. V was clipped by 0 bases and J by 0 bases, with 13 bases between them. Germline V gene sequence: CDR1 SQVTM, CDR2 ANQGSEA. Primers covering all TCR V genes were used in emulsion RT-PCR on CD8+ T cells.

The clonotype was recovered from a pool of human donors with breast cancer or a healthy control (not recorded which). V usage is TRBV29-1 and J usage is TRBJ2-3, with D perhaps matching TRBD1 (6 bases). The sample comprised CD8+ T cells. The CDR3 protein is CSVEDPGVGSTDTQYF. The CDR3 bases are TGCAGCGTTGAAGATCCAGGGGTCGGGAGCACAGATACGCAGTATTTT.